Presented here are 7 T cell receptor beta chains from one specimen sequenced in a study of T cell responses to AZD1222 COVID-19 vaccine. Clones were sequenced by immunoSEQ multiplex PCR, and TCRdb holds only the in-frame ones, with some missing. Altogether 150,000 or so clones are present, 90% to 95% being singletons, with the ten largest covering more than 1.3%. Sequencing used peripheral blood, obtained on day 0 of AZD1222 vaccination. The source is an adult in good health.

The V gene is TRBV6-2 or TRBV6-3, the J gene TRBJ2-2, with D perhaps matching TRBD1 (5 bases). CDR3 length: 14 residues. In germline, CDR1 is MNHEY, CDR2 SVGEGT. V was clipped by 4 bases and J by 5 bases, with 11 bases between them. This chain's CDR3 is CASSWTPGTGELFF. CDR3 DNA sequence: TGTGCCAGCAGTTGGACCCCAGGGACCGGGGAGCTGTTTTTT.

The chain recombines TRBV11-2 with TRBJ1-1; tentative D call: TRBD1 (5 bases). V lost 7 bases, J lost 4 bases, and 13 bases lay in between. The germline gives CDR1 SGHAT, CDR2 FQNNGV. CDR3 length: 13 amino acids. CDR3 nucleotide sequence: TGTGCCAGCACCATCACTGGGGCCACTGAAGCTTTCTTT. This translates into CASTITGATEAFF.

This chain connects TRBV6-5 to TRBJ1-2; TRBD1 might be the D (6 bases). Germline CDR1 is MNHEY and CDR2 is SVGAGI. This CDR3 is built from 14 residues. The V end lost 4 bases, the J end lost 8 bases, and 17 bases lay between the germline ends. CDR3 residues: CASSSTGRQDGYTF. CDR3 in DNA: TGTGCCAGCAGTTCTACTGGGCGACAGGACGGCTACACCTTC.

In DNA form, the CDR3 reads TGTGCCAGCAGCTCCCTGGTCGGGGCTAATGAAAAACTGTTTTTT. Its translation: CASSSLVGANEKLFF. V is TRBV7-9 and J is TRBJ1-4; D is unresolved. The V end lost 4 bases, the J end lost 3 bases, and 12 bases lay between the germline ends. CDR3 size: 15 residues. Germline CDR1 and CDR2: SEHNR and FQNEAQ (reference sequence).

This clone has only one observation. The chain combines TRBV9 with TRBJ1-4; D uncertain. CDR1 SGDLS and CDR2 YYNGEE come from the germline V gene. The CDR3 covers 15 residues. V lost 4 bases and J 3 bases, leaving 13 bases between the germline ends. DNA of the CDR3: TGTGCCAGCAGCCCGAGCGGAGCCTCTAATGAAAAACTGTTTTTT. This codes for CASSPSGASNEKLFF.

The chain couples TRBV27 to TRBJ2-7, with D hard to call. Germline CDR1 is MNHEY and CDR2 is SMNVEV (reference sequence). The CDR3 loop spans 13 amino acids. The V end lost 5 bases, the J end lost 3 bases, and 11 bases lay between the germline ends. Here the CDR3 reads CASSPAPSYEQYF. CDR3 DNA sequence: TGTGCCAGCAGTCCCGCCCCCAGCTACGAGCAGTACTTC.

This clone was found a few times. The CDR3 bases are TGTGCCAGCAGCTTAGAGCGCGGGGCATCTAATTCACCCCTCCACTTT. This codes for CASSLERGASNSPLHF. The V and J genes are TRBV7-2 and TRBJ1-6, with D possibly TRBD1 on 5 matching bases. The germline V and J ends were trimmed by 1 base and 6 bases, with 13 bases remaining between them. Germline CDR1 and CDR2: SGHTA and FQGNSA. This CDR3 spans 16 amino acids.